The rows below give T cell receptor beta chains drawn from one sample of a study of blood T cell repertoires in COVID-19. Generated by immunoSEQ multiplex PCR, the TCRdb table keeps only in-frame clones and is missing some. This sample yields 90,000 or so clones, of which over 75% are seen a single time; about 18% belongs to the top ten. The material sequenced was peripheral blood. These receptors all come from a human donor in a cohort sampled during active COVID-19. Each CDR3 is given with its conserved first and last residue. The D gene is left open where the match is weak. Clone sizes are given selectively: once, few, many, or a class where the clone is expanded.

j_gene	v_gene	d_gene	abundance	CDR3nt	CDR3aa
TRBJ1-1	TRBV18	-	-	TGTGCCAGCTCACGGGGGCCGGCCAGGGCAGAAGCTTTCTTT	CASSRGPARAEAFF
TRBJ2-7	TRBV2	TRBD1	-	TGTGCCAGCAGTGTCGACAGGGCTTCCTACGAGCAGTACTTC	CASSVDRASYEQYF
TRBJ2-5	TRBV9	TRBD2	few	TGTGCCAGCAGCGTTGTAGCGGGGGGCGGAGAGACCCAGTACTTC	CASSVVAGGGETQYF
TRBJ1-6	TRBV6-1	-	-	TGTGCCAGCAGTGAACTTGGAGGGACCCTTTCACCCCTCCACTTT	CASSELGGTLSPLHF
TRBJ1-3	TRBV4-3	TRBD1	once	TGCGCCAGCAGCCCGGGACAGGGAAACACCATATATTTT	CASSPGQGNTIYF
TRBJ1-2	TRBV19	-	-	TGTGCCAGTAGTCTCGGGGTCGGCTACACCTTC	CASSLGVGYTF
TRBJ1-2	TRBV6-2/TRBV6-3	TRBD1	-	TGTGCCAGCAGTTCACCCGGGACAGGGCATCTCGGCTACACCTTC	CASSSPGTGHLGYTF
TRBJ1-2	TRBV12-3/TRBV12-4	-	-	TGTGCCAGCAGTCAACAGGGTCGGCGGGGCTACACCTTC	CASSQQGRRGYTF
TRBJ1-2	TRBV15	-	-	TGTGCCACCAGCAGAGTTAAGGCACAGGACGGGTATGGCTACACCTTC	CATSRVKAQDGYGYTF
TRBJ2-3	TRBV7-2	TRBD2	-	TGTGCCAGCAGCTTATGGCGGGGGGCAGATACGCAGTATTTT	CASSLWRGADTQYF